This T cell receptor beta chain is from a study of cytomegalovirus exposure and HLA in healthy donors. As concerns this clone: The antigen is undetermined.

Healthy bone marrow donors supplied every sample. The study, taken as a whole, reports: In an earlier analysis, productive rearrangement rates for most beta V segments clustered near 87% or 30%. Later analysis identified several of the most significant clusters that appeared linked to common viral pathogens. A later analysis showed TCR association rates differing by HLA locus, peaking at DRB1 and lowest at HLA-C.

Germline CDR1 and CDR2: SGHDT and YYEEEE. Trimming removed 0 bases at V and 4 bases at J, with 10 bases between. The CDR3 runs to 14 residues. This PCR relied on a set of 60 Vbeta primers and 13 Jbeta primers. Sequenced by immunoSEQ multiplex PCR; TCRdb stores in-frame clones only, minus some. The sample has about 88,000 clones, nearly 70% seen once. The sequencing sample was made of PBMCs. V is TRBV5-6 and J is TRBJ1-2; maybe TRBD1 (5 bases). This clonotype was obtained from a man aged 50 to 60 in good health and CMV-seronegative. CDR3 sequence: CASSLAGDFYGYTF. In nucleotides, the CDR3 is TGTGCCAGCAGCTTGGCCGGGGACTTCTATGGCTACACCTTC.